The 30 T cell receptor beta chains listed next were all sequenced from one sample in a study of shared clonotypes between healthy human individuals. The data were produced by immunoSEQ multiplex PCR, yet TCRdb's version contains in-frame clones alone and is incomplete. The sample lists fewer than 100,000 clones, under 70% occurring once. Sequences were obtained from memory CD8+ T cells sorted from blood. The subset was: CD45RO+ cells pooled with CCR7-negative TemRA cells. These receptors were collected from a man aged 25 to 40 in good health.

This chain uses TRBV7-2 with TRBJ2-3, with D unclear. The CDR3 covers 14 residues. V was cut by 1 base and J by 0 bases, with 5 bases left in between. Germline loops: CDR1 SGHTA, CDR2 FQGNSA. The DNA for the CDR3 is TGTGCCAGCAGCTTAGGTATTAGCACAGATACGCAGTATTTT. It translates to CASSLGISTDTQYF.

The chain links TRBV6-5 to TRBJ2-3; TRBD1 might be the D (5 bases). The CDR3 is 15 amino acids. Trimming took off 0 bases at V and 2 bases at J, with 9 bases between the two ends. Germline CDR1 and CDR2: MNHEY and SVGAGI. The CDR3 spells CASSYSQGVTDTQYF. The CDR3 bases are TGTGCCAGCAGTTACTCGCAGGGCGTCACAGATACGCAGTATTTT.

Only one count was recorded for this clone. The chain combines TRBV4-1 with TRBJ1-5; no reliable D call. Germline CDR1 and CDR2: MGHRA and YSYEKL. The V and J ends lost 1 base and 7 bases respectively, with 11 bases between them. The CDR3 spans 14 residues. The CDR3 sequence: CASSQGQYQQPQHF. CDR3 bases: TGCGCCAGCAGCCAAGGGCAATACCAACAGCCCCAGCATTTT.

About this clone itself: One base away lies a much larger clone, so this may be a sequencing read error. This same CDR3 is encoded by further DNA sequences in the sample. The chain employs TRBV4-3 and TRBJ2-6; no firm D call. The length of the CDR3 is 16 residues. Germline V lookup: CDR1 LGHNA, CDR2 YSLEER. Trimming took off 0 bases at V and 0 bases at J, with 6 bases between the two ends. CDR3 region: CASSQEAGSGANVLTF. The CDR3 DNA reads TGCGCCAGCAGCCAAGAAGCAGGCTCTGGGGCCAACGTCCTGACTTTC.

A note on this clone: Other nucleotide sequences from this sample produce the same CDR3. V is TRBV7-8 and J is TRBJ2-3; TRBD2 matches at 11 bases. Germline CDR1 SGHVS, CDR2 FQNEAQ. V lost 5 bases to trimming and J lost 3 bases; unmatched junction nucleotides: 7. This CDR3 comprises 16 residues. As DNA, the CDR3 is TGTGCCAGCAGCCCCTTAGCGGGAGGGAATACAGATACGCAGTATTTT. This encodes CASSPLAGGNTDTQYF.

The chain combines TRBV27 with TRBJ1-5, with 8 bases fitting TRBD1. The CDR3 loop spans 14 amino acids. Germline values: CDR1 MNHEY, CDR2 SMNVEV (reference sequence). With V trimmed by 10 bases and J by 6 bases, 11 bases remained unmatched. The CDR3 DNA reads TGTGCCATGTACATCGAACAGGGGGGTCAGCCCCAGCATTTT. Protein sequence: CAMYIEQGGQPQHF.

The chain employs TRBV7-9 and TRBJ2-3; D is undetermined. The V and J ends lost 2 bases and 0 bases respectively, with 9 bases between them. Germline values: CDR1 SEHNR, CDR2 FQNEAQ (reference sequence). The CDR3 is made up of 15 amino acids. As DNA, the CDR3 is TGTGCCAGCAGCTTAACTACGCCTAGCACAGATACGCAGTATTTT. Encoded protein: CASSLTTPSTDTQYF.

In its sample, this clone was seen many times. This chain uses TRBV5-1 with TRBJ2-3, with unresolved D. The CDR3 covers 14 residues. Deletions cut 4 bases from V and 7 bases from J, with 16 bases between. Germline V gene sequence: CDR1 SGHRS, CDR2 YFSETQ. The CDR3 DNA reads TGCGCCAGCAGCCCAGGCACCCATAGTAATACGCAGTATTTT. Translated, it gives CASSPGTHSNTQYF.

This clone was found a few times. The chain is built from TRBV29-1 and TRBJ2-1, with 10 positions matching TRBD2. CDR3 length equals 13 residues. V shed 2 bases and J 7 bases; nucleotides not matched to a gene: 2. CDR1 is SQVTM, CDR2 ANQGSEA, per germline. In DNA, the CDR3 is TGCAGCGTTGAACTAGCGGGAGAAAATGAGCAGTTCTTC. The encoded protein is CSVELAGENEQFF.

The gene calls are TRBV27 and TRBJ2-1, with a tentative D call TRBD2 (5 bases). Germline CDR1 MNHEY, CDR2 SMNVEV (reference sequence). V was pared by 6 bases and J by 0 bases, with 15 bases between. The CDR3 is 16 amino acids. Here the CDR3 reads CASSLLLDSSYNEQFF. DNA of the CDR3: TGTGCCAGCAGCTTACTACTAGATAGCTCCTACAATGAGCAGTTCTTC.

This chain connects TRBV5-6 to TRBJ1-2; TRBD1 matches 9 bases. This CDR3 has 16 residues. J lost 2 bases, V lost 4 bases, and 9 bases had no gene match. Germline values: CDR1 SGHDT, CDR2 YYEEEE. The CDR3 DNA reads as TGTGCCAGCAGCCTCCCGGGACAGGGTATAAACTATGGCTACACCTTC. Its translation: CASSLPGQGINYGYTF.

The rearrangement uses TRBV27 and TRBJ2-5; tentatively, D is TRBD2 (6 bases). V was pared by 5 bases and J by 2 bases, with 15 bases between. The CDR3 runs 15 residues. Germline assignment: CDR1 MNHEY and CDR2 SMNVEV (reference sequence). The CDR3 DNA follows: TGTGCCAGCAGTCCGCGACTAGACACGCAAGAGACCCAGTACTTC. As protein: CASSPRLDTQETQYF.

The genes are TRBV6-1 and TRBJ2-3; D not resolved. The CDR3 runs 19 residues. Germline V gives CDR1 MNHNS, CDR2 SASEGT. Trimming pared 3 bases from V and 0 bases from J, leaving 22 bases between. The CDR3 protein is CASSDLAVVQQTSTDTQYF. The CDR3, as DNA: TGTGCCAGCAGTGACTTAGCCGTAGTACAACAGACTAGCACAGATACGCAGTATTTT.

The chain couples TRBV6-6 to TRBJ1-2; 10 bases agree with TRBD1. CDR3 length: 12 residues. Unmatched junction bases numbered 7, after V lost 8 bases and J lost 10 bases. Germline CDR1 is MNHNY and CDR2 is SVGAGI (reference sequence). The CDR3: CASGRTGGFYTF. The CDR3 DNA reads TGTGCCAGCGGCCGGACAGGGGGTTTCTACACCTTC.

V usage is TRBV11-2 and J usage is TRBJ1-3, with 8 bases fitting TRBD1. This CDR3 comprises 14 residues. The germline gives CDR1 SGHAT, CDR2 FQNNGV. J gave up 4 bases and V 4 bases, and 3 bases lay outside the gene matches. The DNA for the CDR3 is TGTGCCAGCAGCTGGACAGGGCCCGGAAACACCATATATTTT. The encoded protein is CASSWTGPGNTIYF.

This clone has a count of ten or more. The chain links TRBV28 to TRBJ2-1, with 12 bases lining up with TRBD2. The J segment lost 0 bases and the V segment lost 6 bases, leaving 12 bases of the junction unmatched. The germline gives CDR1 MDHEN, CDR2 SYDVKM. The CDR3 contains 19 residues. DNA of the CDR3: TGTGCCAGCAGCCTAGGACTAGCGGGGCCCCCGAGCTCCTACAATGAGCAGTTCTTC. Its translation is CASSLGLAGPPSSYNEQFF.

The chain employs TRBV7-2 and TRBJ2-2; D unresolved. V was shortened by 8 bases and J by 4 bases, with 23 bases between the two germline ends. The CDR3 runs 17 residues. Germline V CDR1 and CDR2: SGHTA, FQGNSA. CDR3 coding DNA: TGTGCCAGCCGGAAGTCGTTGACGGCTTCTTTCACCGGGGAGCTGTTTTTT. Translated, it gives CASRKSLTASFTGELFF.

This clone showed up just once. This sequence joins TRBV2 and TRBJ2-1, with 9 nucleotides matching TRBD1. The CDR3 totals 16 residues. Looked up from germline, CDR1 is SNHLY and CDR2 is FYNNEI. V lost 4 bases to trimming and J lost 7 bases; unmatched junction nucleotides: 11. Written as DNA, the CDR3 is TGTGCCAGCAGTGGACTTGACAGGGGGACCTTGAATGAGCAGTTCTTC. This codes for CASSGLDRGTLNEQFF. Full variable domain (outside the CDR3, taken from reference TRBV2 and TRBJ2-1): EPEVTQTPSHQVTQMGQEVILRCVPISNHLYFYWYRQILGQKVEFLVSFYNNEISEKSEIFDDQFSVERPDGSNFTLKIRSTKLEDSAMYFCASSGLDRGTLNEQFFGPGTRLTVL.

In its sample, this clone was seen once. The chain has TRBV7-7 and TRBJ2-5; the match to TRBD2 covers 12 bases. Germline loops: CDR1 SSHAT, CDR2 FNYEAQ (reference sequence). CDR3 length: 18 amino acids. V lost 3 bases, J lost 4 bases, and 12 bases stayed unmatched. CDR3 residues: CASSFRLAGDGRAETQYF. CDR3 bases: TGTGCCAGCAGCTTCCGACTAGCGGGAGACGGTCGGGCAGAGACCCAGTACTTC. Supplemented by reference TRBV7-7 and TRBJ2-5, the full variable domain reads GAGVSQSPRYKVTKRGQDVTLRCDPISSHATLYWYQQALGQGPEFLTYFNYEAQPDKSGLPSDRFSAERPEGSISTLTIQRTEQRDSAMYRCASSFRLAGDGRAETQYFGPGTRLLVL.

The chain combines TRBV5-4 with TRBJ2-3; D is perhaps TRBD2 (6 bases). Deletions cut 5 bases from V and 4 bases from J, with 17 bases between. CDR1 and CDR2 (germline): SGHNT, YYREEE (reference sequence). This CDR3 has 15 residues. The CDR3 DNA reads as TGTGCCAGCAGTCCCTCGGGAGCGTATGCAGATACGCAGTATTTT. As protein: CASSPSGAYADTQYF.

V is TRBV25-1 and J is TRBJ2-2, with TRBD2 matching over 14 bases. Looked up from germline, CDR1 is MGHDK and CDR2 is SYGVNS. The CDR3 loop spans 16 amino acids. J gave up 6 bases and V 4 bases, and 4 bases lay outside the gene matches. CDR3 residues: CASSVTSGRGAGELFF. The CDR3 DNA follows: TGTGCCAGCAGTGTGACTAGCGGGAGGGGAGCCGGGGAGCTGTTTTTT. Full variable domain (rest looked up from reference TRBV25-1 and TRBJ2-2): EADIYQTPRYLVIGTGKKITLECSQTMGHDKMYWYQQDPGMELHLIHYSYGVNSTEKGDLSSESTVSRIRTEHFPLTLESARPSHTSQYLCASSVTSGRGAGELFFGEGSRLTVL.

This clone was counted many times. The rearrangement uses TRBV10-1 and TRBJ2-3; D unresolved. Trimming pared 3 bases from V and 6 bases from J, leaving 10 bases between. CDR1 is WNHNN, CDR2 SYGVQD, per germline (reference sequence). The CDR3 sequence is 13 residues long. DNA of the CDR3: TGCGCCAGCAGTGATTCCCACATGGATACGCAGTATTTT. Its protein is CASSDSHMDTQYF.

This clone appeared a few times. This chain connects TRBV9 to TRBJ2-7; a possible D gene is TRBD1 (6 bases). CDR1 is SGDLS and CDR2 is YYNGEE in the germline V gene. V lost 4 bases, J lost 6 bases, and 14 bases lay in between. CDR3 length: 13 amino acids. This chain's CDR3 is CASSPNDRIEQYF. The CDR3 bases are TGTGCCAGCAGCCCAAATGACAGGATCGAGCAGTACTTC.

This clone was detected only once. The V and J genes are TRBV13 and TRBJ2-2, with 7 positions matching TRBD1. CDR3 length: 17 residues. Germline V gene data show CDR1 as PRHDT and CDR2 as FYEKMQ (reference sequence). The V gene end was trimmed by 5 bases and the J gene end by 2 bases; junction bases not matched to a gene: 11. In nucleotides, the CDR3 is TGTGCCAGCAGCCCCTCCCCCGGGACAGACAACACCGGGGAGCTGTTTTTT. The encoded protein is CASSPSPGTDNTGELFF.

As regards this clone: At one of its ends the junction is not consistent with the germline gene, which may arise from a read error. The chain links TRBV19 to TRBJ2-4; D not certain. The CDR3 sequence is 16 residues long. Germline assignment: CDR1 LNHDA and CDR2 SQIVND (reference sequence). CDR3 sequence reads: CASSVDSTWAKNIQYF. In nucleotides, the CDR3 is TGTGCCAGTAGTGTAGACTCCACCTGGGCCAAAAACATTCAGTACTTC. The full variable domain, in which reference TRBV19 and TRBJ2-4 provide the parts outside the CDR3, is DGGITQSPKYLFRKEGQNVTLSCEQNLNHDAMYWYRQDPGQGLRLIYYSQIVNDFQKGDIAEGYSVSREKKESFPLTVTSAQKNPTAFYLCASSVDSTWAKNIQYFGAGTRLSVL.

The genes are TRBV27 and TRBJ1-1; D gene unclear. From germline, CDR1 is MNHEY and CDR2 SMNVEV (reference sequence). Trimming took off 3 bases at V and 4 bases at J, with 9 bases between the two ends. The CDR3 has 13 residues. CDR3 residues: CASSFGVATEAFF. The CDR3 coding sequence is TGTGCCAGCAGTTTTGGGGTGGCCACTGAAGCTTTCTTT.

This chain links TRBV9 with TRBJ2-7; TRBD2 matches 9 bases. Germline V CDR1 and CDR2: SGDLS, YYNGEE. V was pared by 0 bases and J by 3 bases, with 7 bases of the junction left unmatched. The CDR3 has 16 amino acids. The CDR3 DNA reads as TGTGCCAGCAGCGTAGATAGCGGGAGCGGGGTCTACGAGCAGTACTTC. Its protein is CASSVDSGSGVYEQYF.

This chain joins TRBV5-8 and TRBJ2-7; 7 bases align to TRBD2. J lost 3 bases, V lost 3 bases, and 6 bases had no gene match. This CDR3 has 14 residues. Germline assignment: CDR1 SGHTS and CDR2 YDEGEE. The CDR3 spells CASSYGGGVYEQYF. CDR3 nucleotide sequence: TGTGCCAGCAGCTATGGTGGGGGGGTCTACGAGCAGTACTTC.

This CDR3 is CASTLGGGTDTQYF. CDR3 nucleotides: TGCGCCAGTACCCTCGGTGGGGGCACAGATACGCAGTATTTT. This sequence joins TRBV10-2 and TRBJ2-3; no clear D gene. The CDR3 extends over 14 amino acids. Germline values: CDR1 WSHSY, CDR2 SAAADI. V lost 9 bases to trimming and J lost 1 base, with 14 bases between them.

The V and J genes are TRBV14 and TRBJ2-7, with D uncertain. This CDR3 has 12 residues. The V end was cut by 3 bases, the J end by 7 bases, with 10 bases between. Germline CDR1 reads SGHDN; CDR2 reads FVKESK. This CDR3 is CASSQGSREQYF. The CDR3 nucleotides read TGTGCCAGCAGCCAGGGTTCAAGGGAGCAGTACTTC. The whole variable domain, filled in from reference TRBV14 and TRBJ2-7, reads EAGVTQFPSHSVIEKGQTVTLRCDPISGHDNLYWYRRVMGKEIKFLLHFVKESKQDESGMPNNRFLAERTGGTYSTLKVQPAELEDSGVYFCASSQGSREQYFGPGTRLTVT.